These T cell receptor beta chains were read from a single sample in a study of blood T cell repertoires in COVID-19. Produced via immunoSEQ multiplex PCR; TCRdb's table is partial and in-frame only. Of some 200,000 clones listed, around 85% are singletons. Sequencing used peripheral blood. Receptor source: a man aged 55 to 70 with COVID-19, enrolled during active disease. Each CDR3 is given with its conserved first and last residue. D genes are given only for firm matches. Some rows mark clone size as missing; the rest say once, few, many or name a class of expanded clone.

j_call,d_call,clone_size,v_call,cdr3_nt,cdr3_aa
TRBJ2-1,TRBD1,once,TRBV4-1,TGCGCCAGCAGCCAATTAGACAGGGGCGACGGTAGGGGCGAGCAGTTCTTC,CASSQLDRGDGRGEQFF
TRBJ2-7,.,.,TRBV29-1,TGCAGCGTTGAAGTGGTGGCAAATCCGTACGAGCAGTACTTC,CSVEVVANPYEQYF
TRBJ2-2,.,.,TRBV7-3,TGTGCCAGCAGCTTAAACCCCATACTAAGAAAAACGAACACCGGGGAGCTGTTTTTT,CASSLNPILRKTNTGELFF
TRBJ2-3,.,.,TRBV5-1,TGCGCCAGCAGCTTGGAGAGGGCGTCCCCAGATACGCAGTATTTT,CASSLERASPDTQYF
TRBJ2-1,.,.,TRBV5-1,TGCGCCAGCAGCTTGTCGACGGGAGTGAATGTCTACAATGAGCAGTTCTTC,CASSLSTGVNVYNEQFF
TRBJ1-2,TRBD1,.,TRBV6-1,TGTGCCAGCAGTGAGGACAGGGTGGGAGGCTACACCTTC,CASSEDRVGGYTF
TRBJ2-2,.,.,TRBV6-4,TGTGCCAGCATAACAGGGCAGCGCTTCACCGGGGAGCTGTTTTTT,CASITGQRFTGELFF
TRBJ2-5,TRBD1,.,TRBV25-1,TGTGCCAGCAGTTCCAGGGGGGAGACCCAGTACTTC,CASSSRGETQYF
TRBJ2-7,TRBD1,.,TRBV29-1,TGCAGCGTGGGGACAGGGCCAGCCTACGAGCAGTACTTC,CSVGTGPAYEQYF
TRBJ2-5,.,.,TRBV27,TGTGCCAGCAGTCCCCAGCGAGGAGAGACCCAGTACTTC,CASSPQRGETQYF
TRBJ1-1,.,.,TRBV6-5,TGTGCCAGCAGTTACCCCGGACAGTTTGGGGAAGCTTTCTTT,CASSYPGQFGEAFF
TRBJ1-1,TRBD1,.,TRBV27,TGTGCCAGCAGTTGGACAGGGCGGGCCACTGAAGCTTTCTTT,CASSWTGRATEAFF
TRBJ1-1,.,.,TRBV5-1,TGCGCCAGCAGTTCAGTGAACACTGAAGCTTTCTTT,CASSSVNTEAFF
TRBJ1-1,.,few,TRBV10-3,TGTGCCTCGGGGGGCGGCGGGACTGAAGCTTTCTTT,CASGGGGTEAFF
TRBJ1-1,.,.,TRBV27,TGTGCCAGCAGTTTCCTGGACAGACCGAACACTGAAGCTTTCTTT,CASSFLDRPNTEAFF
TRBJ1-2,TRBD1,.,TRBV19,TGTGCCAGTAGCTCGGACAGGGGCTATGGCTACACCTTC,CASSSDRGYGYTF
TRBJ1-1,.,.,TRBV7-9,TGTGCCAGCAGCTCACTGGGACAAGGTGGAACTGAAGCTTTCTTT,CASSSLGQGGTEAFF
TRBJ1-2,.,.,TRBV25-1,TGTGCCAGTATTAAAGGTCCCCTAGCTAACTATGGCTACACCTTC,CASIKGPLANYGYTF
TRBJ2-2,.,.,TRBV11-3,TGTGCCAGCAGCTTAGATTTCGGGGGCACCGGGGAGCTGTTTTTT,CASSLDFGGTGELFF
TRBJ1-1,.,few,TRBV7-8,TGTGCCAGCAGCTTAGGCTGGCGGCACCCGAACACTGAAGCTTTCTTT,CASSLGWRHPNTEAFF
TRBJ2-2,.,.,TRBV29-1,TGCAGCGTTGGCGACAGCAACACCGGGGAGCTGTTTTTT,CSVGDSNTGELFF
TRBJ2-4,.,.,TRBV2,TGTGCCAGCACGCCCATGGGGCTAGCCAAAAACATTCAGTACTTC,CASTPMGLAKNIQYF
TRBJ1-6,.,.,TRBV7-9,TGTGCCAGCAGCCTATCCTACCAGGGTGGCTCACCCCTCCACTTT,CASSLSYQGGSPLHF
TRBJ1-5,TRBD1,.,TRBV7-9,TGTGCCAGCAGCCAGGGGGCAGGTCAGCCCCAGCATTTT,CASSQGAGQPQHF
TRBJ1-2,TRBD1,.,TRBV5-5,TGTGCCAGCATCATAGGGGGACAGGGGTTTGCTGGCTACACCTTC,CASIIGGQGFAGYTF
TRBJ1-2,TRBD1,.,TRBV12-5,TGTGCTAGTGGTTTGGGGACAGGGACCAAAGGCTACACCTTC,CASGLGTGTKGYTF
TRBJ1-5,.,.,TRBV19,TGTGCCAGTCGAACTCAGGGGAATAGCAATCAGCCCCAGCATTTT,CASRTQGNSNQPQHF
TRBJ1-1,.,.,TRBV18,TGTGCCAGCTCACCAGGCCGTGAGGCTGAAGCTTTCTTT,CASSPGREAEAFF
TRBJ1-3,TRBD1,.,TRBV15,TGTGCCACCAGCAGAGGGTGGGGGACAGGTCCTCTCTCTGGAAACACCATATATTTT,CATSRGWGTGPLSGNTIYF
TRBJ2-5,TRBD2,.,TRBV18,TGTGCCAGCTCACCCCGGACTAGCGGAGGGACAGAGACCCAGTACTTC,CASSPRTSGGTETQYF
TRBJ1-1,.,.,TRBV27,TGTGCCAGCAGTTTAAGAGGGGGCACTGAAGCTTTCTTT,CASSLRGGTEAFF
TRBJ2-1,TRBD1,.,TRBV19,TGTGCCAGTAGTATAAGCGGGACAGGGAAAAGCAATGAGCAGTTCTTC,CASSISGTGKSNEQFF
TRBJ2-7,.,.,TRBV5-5,TGTGCCAGCAGCTTGGCCCTAACCAACTCCTACGAGCAGTACTTC,CASSLALTNSYEQYF
TRBJ2-3,.,.,TRBV2,TGTGCCAGCAGTTCCCAGGGGGGTTCAGATACGCAGTATTTT,CASSSQGGSDTQYF
TRBJ1-2,TRBD1,.,TRBV2,TGTGCCAGCAGTGTTAGACAGGGGGCGCACGGCTACACCTTC,CASSVRQGAHGYTF
TRBJ1-3,TRBD1,.,TRBV28,TGTGCCAGCCTCCCTGGACAGGGGGCAGGAAACACCATATATTTT,CASLPGQGAGNTIYF